This T cell receptor beta chain derives from a study of shared clonotypes between healthy human individuals (dated by TCRdb to 2018 to 2020). Turning to the overall study: The cohort comprised a couple of women and a few men aged 18 to 49 years. Blood TCR repertoires of about 5 healthy adults were deeply sequenced to estimate repertoire size and the extent of clonotype sharing between individuals. Libraries were prepared and TCR repertoires were sequenced by different laboratories using diverse techniques, in order to increase sequencing depth and limit assay-specific biases. Between about 0.9 and 8.9 billion PBMCs per donor were obtained by leukapheresis. The investigation overall reported the following: The genetic and exposure-history diversity represented was limited by the small number of donors. Based on pairwise subsampling, the degree of clonotype sharing among donors was expected to be affected by sequencing depth. Sampling was restricted to blood, and TCR repertoires in tissue are likely to differ from TCR repertoires in blood.

The V end loses 6 bases and the J end loses 0 bases, and a stretch of 9 bases separates them. CDR1 and CDR2 (WSHSY, SAAADI) derive from the germline V gene. The CDR3 measures 14 amino acids from cysteine to phenylalanine. The entry retains the CDR3 DNA only, 42 bases that are in frame from base 1. The donors were healthy, HIV-negative adults with no recently reported acute infections or vaccinations. Every donor was a Caucasian adult living in Nashville, Tennessee, USA. For unsorted samples, some 90 million PBMCs were counted, and genomic DNA was extracted using the QIAamp DNA Blood Mini kit. Blood was obtained by leukapheresis, after which PBMCs were separated by Ficoll-Histopaque density gradient centrifugation and cryopreserved in liquid nitrogen vapor phase. Using the deep immunoSEQ assay, multiplex PCR amplified TCR CDR3 regions from genomic DNA. For each cell subset, the extracted genomic DNA was distributed evenly across all wells of several immunoSEQ 96-well plates, and each plate served as one replicate. For unsorted PBMC, each replicate PCR was loaded with 300 to 350 ng genomic DNA, equivalent to roughly 33,000 T cell genomes. Ten immunoSEQ deep assay plates were used to sequence unsorted PBMC genomic DNA. Purified libraries were quantified with a Qubit 3.0 fluorometer, sized on a Bioanalyzer 2100, and re-quantified with the KAPA Library Quantification kit. Every immunoSEQ 96-well plate was sequenced on a dedicated single-read 150-cycle Illumina NextSeq 550 flow cell. The authors processed their data as follows. Because the immunoSEQ output included only junctional sequences and no quality scores, the filtering could not be the same as the filtering used for full-length reads. Sequences were annotated with PyIR, a Python wrapper for IgBLAST v1.9, and V/J genes and CDR3 were assigned using IMGT germline references. Reads with weak V/J assignments (E-value above 1e-6), missing CDR3, stop codons, out-of-frame junctions, or ambiguous translated residues were removed. A V3J clonotype was defined by an identical inferred V gene, J gene, and CDR3 amino acid sequence. The percentage overlap between two repertoires was calculated by dividing the number of shared unique clonotypes by the size of the smaller repertoire. RTK rarefaction, the Chao1 estimator, and Recon v2.1 estimates of unobserved clonotypes were used to assess repertoire richness. TCRdb limited this immuneACCESS table to in-frame rearrangements with V and J called. A share of clones is missing; checked studies link under half to unresolved V genes, and the rest is unexplained. The D gene and trimming were derived from the DNA, and the V and J assignments and clone size from that table. For this sample the table gives hundreds of thousands of clones, of which just over 75% were detected only once. The top ten clonotypes cover more than 10% of the sample.

Points on this clone: Which antigen it targets is not known. Base qualities were left out, and no much larger clone turns up one base away.

This TCR was sampled from a middle-aged woman in good health. Some clones in this sample may be carry-over from other donors' samples. Sequenced sample: PBMCs. The chain uses TRBV10-2 and TRBJ1-3; the D gene identity is not certain. The CDR3 sequence is CASRLRDSGNTIYF. The DNA is TGCGCCAGCAGGCTCAGAGACTCTGGAAACACCATATATTTT.